This T cell receptor (beta chain) stems from a study of tumor-infiltrating lymphocytes in primary liver carcinoma. Study-level information: These were node-negative, non-metastatic T1-T3 tumors of roughly 4 to 10 cm. Tissue type made little difference to sample yields of roughly 3.65 to 7.13 million productive TCRbeta reads.

Germline V gene data show CDR1 as SGHRS and CDR2 as YFSETQ. The CDR3 runs 15 residues. V was trimmed by 3 bases and J by 17 bases, leaving 26 bases between them. A remark on this clonotype: Its antigen is unknown.

Starting material for RNA and DNA co-extraction consisted of about 17-31 mg of unsorted bulk tissue. Total RNA (around 500 ng) served as template for TCR beta cDNA synthesis primed by a constant-region primer. For TCR beta, libraries were produced by three nested multiplex PCR rounds using slightly modified ARM-PCR. The first two PCR rounds, nine to ten cycles each, used TRBV1-TRBV30 forward primers and a C-beta reverse primer. MiXCR, run by TCRdb on the multiplex PCR reads, gives a single entry per CDR3 protein. The profile shows 150,000 to 200,000 distinct CDR3 sequences, around 85% of them singletons. Study results and limitations: Compared with blood, tumor repertoires held significantly more in their top 250 clones. Overlap in tumor-adjacent and tumor-blood pairs fell below that of tumor region pairs.

Material for sequencing was tumor tissue from primary liver carcinoma. This sequence joins TRBV5-1 and TRBJ2-2; perhaps TRBD2 as D (5 bases). This receptor was taken from a man in his forties with primary liver carcinoma and hepatitis B virus infection. CDR3 residues: CASSSPLRNTGVLFF. The CDR3 DNA reads as TGCGCCAGCAGCTCGCCTTTGCGAAATACCGGGGTGCTATTTTTT.